This T cell receptor beta chain was observed in a study of early T cells in non-severe SARS-CoV-2 infection. The overall study: From unsorted whole blood, bulk RNA was sequenced, and the chains remained unpaired. General study findings and limits: Sequences matched to VDJdb favored anti-spike CD8 responses, while private and CD4 specificities were missed.

The library protocol tagged individual cDNA molecules with unique molecular identifiers. TCRdb reprocessed the 5' RACE reads with MiXCR, giving one entry per CDR3 protein. Of tens of thousands of distinct CDR3 sequences in the sample, roughly 13% are singletons; the top ten hold 9.3%. Of note for this clonotype: Its antigen is not known.

This material consisted of whole blood, taken at baseline. This TCR derives from an adult who was a healthcare worker with PCR-confirmed SARS-CoV-2 infection or an uninfected control (not recorded which).

CDR3 loop: CASSFLSSYEQYF. DNA of the CDR3: TGTGCCAGCAGCTTCTTATCCTCCTACGAGCAGTACTTC. V usage is TRBV11-3 and J usage is TRBJ2-7; the D is unclear. The CDR3 consists of 13 residues. The ends were cut back, 3 bases at V and 0 bases at J, with 6 bases in the middle. Germline V gene sequence: CDR1 SGHNT, CDR2 YENEEA.